The sequence of this TCR beta chain was determined in a study of cytomegalovirus exposure and HLA in healthy donors. Use of 60 Vbeta and 13 Jbeta primers characterized the PCR. In the study's own analysis: Unique TCR beta chains numbered around 80 million in a later analysis, with approximately 10 million shared. TCRdb's table, derived via immunoSEQ multiplex PCR, lists solely in-frame clones and lacks some. V, J and clone size are those of that table, while D and trimming were read from the DNA. The sample has under 200,000 clones; around 79% are singletons. Germline CDR1 and CDR2: SGHRS and YFSETQ. The germline V and J ends were trimmed by 2 bases and 8 bases, with 19 bases remaining between them. The CDR3 sequence is 16 residues long. With respect to this clone: Antigen: not known.

Findings and caveats of the study: 87-base-pair reads could not separate some V segments, including TRBV6-2 and TRBV6-3. Prior analysis indicated that the majority of TCR beta V segments exhibited productivity approximately 87% or approximately 30% of the time.

V usage is TRBV5-1 and J usage is TRBJ2-2; a possible D gene is TRBD1 (6 bases). Specimen: PBMCs. The clonotype was recovered from a woman aged 45-59 years in good health and CMV-seronegative. CDR3: CASSLDPTGFQGELFF. CDR3 coding DNA: TGCGCCAGCAGCTTAGATCCAACAGGGTTTCAGGGGGAGCTGTTTTTT.